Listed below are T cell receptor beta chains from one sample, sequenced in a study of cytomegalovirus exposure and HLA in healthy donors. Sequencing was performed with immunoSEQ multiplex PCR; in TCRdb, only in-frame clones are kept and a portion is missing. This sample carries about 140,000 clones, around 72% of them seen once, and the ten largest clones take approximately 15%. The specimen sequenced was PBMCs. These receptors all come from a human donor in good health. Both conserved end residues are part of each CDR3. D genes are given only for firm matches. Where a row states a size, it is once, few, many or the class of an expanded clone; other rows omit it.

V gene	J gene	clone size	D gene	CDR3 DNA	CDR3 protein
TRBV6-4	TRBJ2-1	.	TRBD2	TGTGCCAGCAGTGACTCGGGACTAGCGCCCAATGAGCAGTTCTTC	CASSDSGLAPNEQFF
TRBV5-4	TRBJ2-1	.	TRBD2	TGTGCCAGCAGCTTCGGGACTAGCGGAGACAATGAGCAGTTCTTC	CASSFGTSGDNEQFF
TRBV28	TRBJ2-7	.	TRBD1	TGTGCCAGCAGTTTAGGGGGACAGCCCTACGAGCAGTACTTC	CASSLGGQPYEQYF
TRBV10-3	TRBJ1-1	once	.	TGTGCGGCGAACACTGAAGCTTTCTTT	CAANTEAFF
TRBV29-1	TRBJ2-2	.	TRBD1	TGCAGCGGGTGGGACAGAACGAACACCGGGGAGCTGTTTTTT	CSGWDRTNTGELFF
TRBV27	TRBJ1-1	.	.	TGTGCCAGCAGTTCGGGGGTGAACACTGAAGCTTTCTTT	CASSSGVNTEAFF
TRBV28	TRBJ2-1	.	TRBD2	TGTGCCACGGGGCGACTAGCGGGGAAGATCAATGAGCAGTTCTTC	CATGRLAGKINEQFF
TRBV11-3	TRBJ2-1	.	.	TGTGCCAGCAGCTTCGGGGGCGGGAGTGAGCAGTTCTTC	CASSFGGGSEQFF
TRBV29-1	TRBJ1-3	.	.	TGCAGCGTTGCTACTACTCTGGGAAACACCATATATTTT	CSVATTLGNTIYF
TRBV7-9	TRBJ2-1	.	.	TGTGCCAGCAGGTTTGGGGGGAAACAACACAATGAGCAGTTCTTC	CASRFGGKQHNEQFF
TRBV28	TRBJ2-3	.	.	TGTGCCCTTCGGAAGGGGGGCACAGATACGCAGTATTTT	CALRKGGTDTQYF
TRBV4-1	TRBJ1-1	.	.	TGCGCCAGCAGCCATCCAGGAGGAGTGAACACTGAAGCTTTCTTT	CASSHPGGVNTEAFF
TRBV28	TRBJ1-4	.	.	TGTGCCAGCCACTCTCAGGGGGAAAAACTGTTTTTT	CASHSQGEKLFF
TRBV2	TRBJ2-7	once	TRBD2	TGTGCCAGCATTCTGACTAGCGGGGGGGCGACCTACGAGCAGTACTTC	CASILTSGGATYEQYF
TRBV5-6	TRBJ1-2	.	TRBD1	TGTGCCAGCAGCCAGGGACAGAACTATGGCTACACCTTC	CASSQGQNYGYTF
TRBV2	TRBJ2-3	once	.	TGTGCCAGCAGTGCCGAGAGGGTGACAGATACGCAGTATTTT	CASSAERVTDTQYF
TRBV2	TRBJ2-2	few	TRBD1	TGTGCCAGCCGACAGGGTGAGGCCGGGGAGCTGTTTTTT	CASRQGEAGELFF
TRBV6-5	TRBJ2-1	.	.	TGTGCCAGCACCGCGGCTGGTGAGCAGTTCTTC	CASTAAGEQFF
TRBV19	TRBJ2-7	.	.	TGTGCCAGTAAGAACAGAGCCTACGAGCAGTACTTC	CASKNRAYEQYF
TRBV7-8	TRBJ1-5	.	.	TGTGCCAGCAGCTTAGCTTTACAGTCCAATCAGCCCCAGCATTTT	CASSLALQSNQPQHF
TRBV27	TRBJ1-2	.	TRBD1	TGTGCTAGCAGTATGCGGACAGGGTCTGGCTACACCTTC	CASSMRTGSGYTF
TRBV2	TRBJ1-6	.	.	TGTGCCAGCAGCCTCATCAGAGCGGGCGGTAATTCACCCCTCCACTTT	CASSLIRAGGNSPLHF